Following are 28 T cell receptor beta chains from one sample sequenced in a study of CD8+ T cells in alopecia areata. Following extraction, RNA underwent reverse transcription to cDNA, which served as the sequencing template. The repertoire was sequenced with immunoSEQ multiplex PCR; TCRdb's copy has only in-frame clones and lacks some. The sample lists 100,000 to 150,000 clones, about 50% seen once, with around 20% in the top ten. The source was CD8+ T cells sorted from blood, collected at week 0. The receptor set was obtained from a human donor with alopecia areata.

In its sample, this clone was seen a few times. The genes are TRBV7-8 and TRBJ1-2, with 7 positions matching TRBD1. V gave up 3 bases and J gave up 4 bases; unmatched junction bases: 2. The CDR3 is 13 amino acids. Germline V gene data show CDR1 as SGHVS and CDR2 as FQNEAQ. CDR3 in amino acids: CASSFRQGYGYTF. DNA for the CDR3: TGTGCCAGCAGCTTTCGACAGGGCTATGGCTACACCTTC.

The gene calls are TRBV5-1 and TRBJ1-5, with a weak D call TRBD1 (6 bases). V lost 0 bases and J lost 11, with 15 bases in between. The CDR3 extends over 14 amino acids. CDR1 and CDR2 (germline): SGHRS, YFSETQ. CDR3 DNA: TGCGCCAGCAGCTTGGATGGGGGCGGATGGTCCCAGCATTTT. Translating gives CASSLDGGGWSQHF.

This clone was seen a few times. This chain joins TRBV6-5 and TRBJ2-5; TRBD1 matches at 7 bases. This CDR3 spans 13 amino acids. The germline V gene has CDR1 MNHEY and CDR2 SVGAGI. V lost 4 bases, J lost 5 bases, and 4 bases stayed unmatched. CDR3 residues: CASSSGGVETQYF. CDR3 nucleotide sequence: TGTGCCAGCAGTTCAGGGGGTGTTGAGACCCAGTACTTC.

V usage is TRBV2 and J usage is TRBJ2-7; 8 nucleotides agree with TRBD1. Germline trimming cut 6 bases from V and 3 bases from J; bases unmatched to any gene: 7. The CDR3 covers 14 residues. Germline loops: CDR1 SNHLY, CDR2 FYNNEI. The CDR3 sequence is CASSELGQDYEQYF. The CDR3 DNA sequence: TGTGCCAGCAGCGAGCTGGGACAGGACTACGAGCAGTACTTC.

V gene TRBV30 combines with J gene TRBJ2-7; TRBD1 agrees at 8 bases. V trimming: 3 bases; J trimming: 3 bases; junction bases outside the gene matches: 1. The CDR3 runs to 12 residues. CDR1 is GTSNPN, CDR2 SVGIG, per germline (reference sequence). CDR3 in amino acids: CAWSGTGYEQYF. CDR3 in DNA: TGTGCCTGGAGCGGGACAGGCTACGAGCAGTACTTC.

The chain couples TRBV27 to TRBJ2-1, with TRBD1 identical over 7 bases. Germline assignment: CDR1 MNHEY and CDR2 SMNVEV (reference sequence). This CDR3 contains 15 residues. Germline trimming cut 6 bases from V and 8 bases from J; bases unmatched to any gene: 13. CDR3 coding DNA: TGTGCCAGCAGCCCAAATTTTGACAGGGTCGATGAGCAGTTCTTC. It encodes CASSPNFDRVDEQFF.

This chain joins TRBV29-1 and TRBJ2-7; D may be TRBD1 (6 bases). This CDR3 has 15 residues. CDR1 and CDR2 from the germline V gene are SQVTM and ANQGSEA. The V end lost 2 bases, the J end lost 4 bases, and 18 bases lay between the germline ends. Here the CDR3 reads CSVELLKGQIYEQYF. The CDR3, as DNA: TGCAGCGTTGAACTGCTAAAAGGACAGATTTACGAGCAGTACTTC.

This clone was detected a few times. The chain carries TRBV6-1 and TRBJ2-6; weak D call: TRBD2 (5 bases). Trimming took off 1 base at V and 0 bases at J, with 7 bases between the two ends. Germline V CDR1 and CDR2: MNHNS, SASEGT. The CDR3 totals 16 residues. The CDR3 sequence: CASSEDEGSGANVLTF. CDR3 bases: TGTGCCAGCAGTGAAGATGAGGGCTCTGGGGCCAACGTCCTGACTTTC.

This clone showed up just once. The chain joins TRBV30 to TRBJ1-5, with D unresolved. The germline gives CDR1 GTSNPN, CDR2 SVGIG (reference sequence). The CDR3 has 13 residues. V lost 5 bases and J 4 bases, leaving 12 bases between the germline ends. The CDR3 DNA reads TGTGCCTGGGCCCCGGACGTTAATCAGCCCCAGCATTTT. This gives the protein CAWAPDVNQPQHF.

The chain couples TRBV27 to TRBJ1-1; 8 positions match TRBD1. The CDR3 is 16 amino acids. The J segment lost 0 bases and the V segment lost 5 bases, leaving 8 bases of the junction unmatched. CDR1 and CDR2 from the germline V gene are MNHEY and SMNVEV (reference sequence). In DNA, the CDR3 is TGTGCCAGCAGTCAGACAGGGGTGGGGGTGAACACTGAAGCTTTCTTT. Amino acid sequence: CASSQTGVGVNTEAFF.

The V gene is TRBV15, the J gene TRBJ2-3; a weak D match, TRBD1 (6 bases). The germline V gene encodes CDR1 LNHNV and CDR2 YYDKDF (reference sequence). This CDR3 comprises 12 residues. With 0 bases removed from V and 14 bases from J, the gap between germline ends came to 12 bases. The CDR3 nucleotides read TGTGCCACCAGCAGAGATCGGCCAGGGGTGTATTTT. Translated, it gives CATSRDRPGVYF.

The table lists this clone with a few counts. This chain links TRBV2 with TRBJ2-1; D gene unclear. The germline CDR1 and CDR2 sequences are SNHLY and FYNNEI. The CDR3 has 15 residues. V lost 4 bases to trimming and J lost 0 bases, with 10 bases between them. CDR3 protein: CASSVLISSYNEQFF. CDR3 coding DNA: TGTGCCAGCAGTGTCCTTATTAGCTCCTACAATGAGCAGTTCTTC. Drawing the rest from reference TRBV2 and TRBJ2-1, the complete variable domain is EPEVTQTPSHQVTQMGQEVILRCVPISNHLYFYWYRQILGQKVEFLVSFYNNEISEKSEIFDDQFSVERPDGSNFTLKIRSTKLEDSAMYFCASSVLISSYNEQFFGPGTRLTVL.

With respect to this clone: The sample holds other DNA sequences that translate to the same CDR3. The chain combines TRBV30 with TRBJ1-1; unclear D gene. The germline V gene encodes CDR1 GTSNPN and CDR2 SVGIG (reference sequence). The CDR3 is made up of 13 amino acids. The ends were cut back, 0 bases at V and 1 base at J, with 6 bases in the middle. Here the CDR3 reads CAWSVGENTEAFF. CDR3 nucleotide sequence: TGTGCCTGGAGTGTAGGCGAGAACACTGAAGCTTTCTTT.

The chain joins TRBV23-1 to TRBJ1-1, with a possible D match to TRBD1 (6 bases). TRBV23-1 is placed among ORFs of uncertain function. The CDR3 spans 14 residues. V lost 2 bases and J 2 bases, leaving 9 bases between the germline ends. The CDR3 region is CASSQRRGNTEAFF. The CDR3 DNA follows: TGCGCCAGCAGTCAACGCAGGGGTAACACTGAAGCTTTCTTT.

V is TRBV30 and J is TRBJ1-2; no clear D. Germline CDR1 and CDR2: GTSNPN and SVGIG (reference sequence). V was pared by 0 bases and J by 9 bases, with 14 bases between. This CDR3 has 13 residues. This CDR3 reads CAWSVDFPGSYTF. The CDR3 DNA reads TGTGCCTGGAGTGTAGATTTTCCGGGAAGCTACACCTTC. Combining the CDR3 with reference TRBV30 and TRBJ1-2 gives the whole variable domain SQTIHQWPATLVQPVGSPLSLECTVEGTSNPNLYWYRQAAGRGLQLLFYSVGIGQISSEVPQNLSASRPQDRQFILSSKKLLLSDSGFYLCAWSVDFPGSYTFGSGTRLTVV.

This rearrangement joins TRBV13 to TRBJ2-2; TRBD1 agrees at 8 bases. The CDR3 loop spans 16 amino acids. Germline assignment: CDR1 PRHDT and CDR2 FYEKMQ (reference sequence). The V and J ends lost 5 bases and 1 base, in that order; junction bases with no gene match: 6. The CDR3 bases are TGTGCCAGCAGCGCCCCGGACAGGGAGAACACCGGGGAGCTGTTTTTT. Its protein product is CASSAPDRENTGELFF.

The CDR3 is CASSHRGQGDNSPLHF. DNA for the CDR3: TGTGCCAGCAGCCACCGGGGGCAGGGAGATAATTCACCCCTCCACTTT. V usage is TRBV7-8 and J usage is TRBJ1-6, with TRBD1 as a possible D gene (6 bases). CDR1 is SGHVS, CDR2 FQNEAQ, per germline. Trimming left V 5 bases short and J 5 bases short, with 16 bases between. The CDR3 is 16 amino acids.

This clone was seen many times. V is TRBV7-9 and J is TRBJ1-1; the D is unclear. V was trimmed by 10 bases and J by 5 bases, leaving 17 bases between them. The CDR3 is made up of 13 amino acids. Germline lookup yields CDR1 SEHNR and CDR2 FQNEAQ (reference sequence). Written as DNA, the CDR3 is TGTGCCACCGAGAGCAGGTCAAAGACTGAAGCTTTCTTT. Encoded protein: CATESRSKTEAFF.

V gene TRBV9 combines with J gene TRBJ2-2; 7 nucleotides match TRBD1. Germline values: CDR1 SGDLS, CDR2 YYNGEE. The CDR3 spans 17 residues. Unmatched junction bases numbered 12, after V lost 5 bases and J lost 2 bases. CDR3 DNA sequence: TGTGCCAGCAGTCTAAGAGGGGGCCTTATAAACACCGGGGAGCTGTTTTTT. Translating gives CASSLRGGLINTGELFF.

V is TRBV11-2 and J is TRBJ1-1, with 9 bases matching TRBD1. Trimming took 5 bases from V and 6 from J; bases not matched to a gene: 7. In germline, CDR1 is SGHAT, CDR2 FQNNGV. The CDR3 is 14 amino acids. In DNA, the CDR3 is TGTGCCAGCAGCCCAGGGGACAGGGTATCTGAAGCTTTCTTT. Its protein product is CASSPGDRVSEAFF.

A note on this clone: This same CDR3 is encoded by further DNA sequences in the sample. The rearrangement joins TRBV6-5 to TRBJ2-3; D is ambiguous. V lost 7 bases to trimming and J lost 1 base, with 6 bases between them. The germline V gene encodes CDR1 MNHEY and CDR2 SVGAGI. This CDR3 is built from 12 residues. CDR3 coding DNA: TGTGCCAGCATTGACCGCACAGATACGCAGTATTTT. Translated, it gives CASIDRTDTQYF.

V is TRBV5-4 and J is TRBJ2-2; D not resolved. The ends were cut back, 6 bases at V and 2 bases at J, with 14 bases in the middle. CDR1 SGHNT and CDR2 YYREEE come from the germline V gene (reference sequence). This CDR3 has 15 amino acids. CDR3 residues: CASTLKGSNTGELFF. DNA of the CDR3: TGTGCCAGCACCCTGAAGGGCTCCAACACCGGGGAGCTGTTTTTT. Supplemented by reference TRBV5-4 and TRBJ2-2, the full variable domain reads ETGVTQSPTHLIKTRGQQVTLRCSSQSGHNTVSWYQQALGQGPQFIFQYYREEENGRGNFPPRFSGLQFPNYSSELNVNALELDDSALYLCASTLKGSNTGELFFGEGSRLTVL.

This clone has just a few counts. J is TRBJ2-5 and V is TRBV23-1; 7 bases fit TRBD2. TRBV23-1 is filed as an ORF, its function uncertain. The CDR3 is 18 residues long. V shed 0 bases and J 2 bases; nucleotides not matched to a gene: 12. DNA of the CDR3: TGCGCCAGCAGTCAATCTCAAGAGGCTAGCGGTGATCAAGAGACCCAGTACTTC. Residues: CASSQSQEASGDQETQYF.

The chain links TRBV25-1 to TRBJ2-2; D may be TRBD1 (5 bases). The germline V gene has CDR1 MGHDK and CDR2 SYGVNS. The V and J ends lost 4 bases and 6 bases respectively, with 12 bases between them. This CDR3 region has 14 residues. For the CDR3, the DNA is TGTGCCAGCAGTGTTAACTGGGGCCCCGGGGAGCTGTTTTTT. Protein: CASSVNWGPGELFF.

V gene TRBV30 combines with J gene TRBJ1-5; 7 bases are a match to TRBD1. The germline V gene encodes CDR1 GTSNPN and CDR2 SVGIG (reference sequence). Germline trimming cut 7 bases from V and 11 bases from J; bases unmatched to any gene: 14. The CDR3 has 13 residues. The CDR3 reads CASSDGTDWAQHF. In nucleotides, the CDR3 is TGTGCCTCCTCCGACGGGACAGATTGGGCCCAGCATTTT.

The V gene is TRBV30, the J gene TRBJ1-6; D remains ambiguous. The V end was cut by 3 bases, the J end by 4 bases, with 10 bases between. The CDR3 spans 14 residues. Germline CDR1 GTSNPN, CDR2 SVGIG (reference sequence). The CDR3 protein is CAWSLGPYNSPLHF. CDR3 nucleotide sequence: TGTGCCTGGAGCTTGGGTCCTTATAATTCACCCCTCCACTTT. Together with reference TRBV30 and TRBJ1-6, the CDR3 gives the full variable domain: SQTIHQWPATLVQPVGSPLSLECTVEGTSNPNLYWYRQAAGRGLQLLFYSVGIGQISSEVPQNLSASRPQDRQFILSSKKLLLSDSGFYLCAWSLGPYNSPLHFGNGTRLTVT.

The V gene is TRBV5-6, the J gene TRBJ2-3; 9 bases line up with TRBD2. Per the germline V gene, CDR1 is SGHDT and CDR2 is YYEEEE. Trimming took 0 bases from V and 2 from J; bases not matched to a gene: 4. There are 16 residues in the CDR3. The CDR3 DNA follows: TGTGCCAGCAGCTTGGCCGAGCGGGGGGCCACAGATACGCAGTATTTT. It translates to CASSLAERGATDTQYF.

The CDR3 DNA reads TGTGCCAGTAGTGGGGGCGTCGGGGAGACCCAGTACTTC. Its protein is CASSGGVGETQYF. V is TRBV19 and J is TRBJ2-5, with a weak D call TRBD1 (6 bases). The CDR3 covers 13 residues. Trimming cost V 5 bases and J 5 bases, with 12 bases left between them. The V gene's germline CDR1 is LNHDA and CDR2 SQIVND (reference sequence).